This TCR beta chain was found in a study of T cell changes during pregnancy in multiple sclerosis. The method was immunoSEQ multiplex PCR; TCRdb's version includes in-frame clones alone and lacks a portion of them. This table holds about 47,000 clones, 75% to 90% found once. After removal of 4 bases from V and 1 base from J, the junction contained 6 bases not matched to a gene. Germline CDR1 SGDLS, CDR2 YYNGEE. The CDR3 is made up of 16 amino acids. The V gene is TRBV9, the J gene TRBJ1-3; 9 nucleotides match TRBD1. Material: CD8+ T cells from peripheral blood mononuclear cells, obtained in the second trimester of pregnancy. The source is a female donor with multiple sclerosis, enrolled in a pregnancy study. The CDR3 protein is CASSHNRGLSGNTIYF. CDR3 DNA: TGTGCCAGCAGCCACAACAGGGGGCTTTCTGGAAACACCATATATTTT.